The present TCR beta chain was sequenced within a study of monozygotic twins with inflammatory bowel disease. Investigators pulled total RNA out of whole blood and did not sort T cells. Eight reactions per sample, run separately, yielded cDNA. During cDNA synthesis, UMIs that each contained a 6-nucleotide sample barcode were added by means of template switching. TCRdb reprocessed the 5' RACE reads, keeping one entry per CDR3 protein, no DNA. The sample includes roughly 160,000 distinct CDR3 sequences. Study results and caveats: Researchers report that IBD patients shared fewer clonotypes with others than healthy twins, especially amid disease activity.

With respect to this clonotype: As yet, its antigen is unknown.

Sequencing was performed on blood. The TCR was taken from a human donor with ulcerative colitis or Crohn's disease, or a healthy co-twin of an affected twin (not recorded which).

This CDR3 reads CASSQTSGRSLSGNNEQFF. V usage is TRBV6-2 or TRBV6-3 and J usage is TRBJ2-1; with no DNA, the TCRdb D assignment of TRBD2 cannot be verified. Per germline, CDR1 MNHEY and CDR2 SVGEGT. This CDR3 has 19 residues.